These T cell receptor beta chains were read from a single sample in a study of control samples from healthy donors and cancer patients. Clones were sequenced by immunoSEQ multiplex PCR, and TCRdb holds only the in-frame ones, with some missing. The sample consists of about 58,000 clones, around 87% of them appearing once. The sample comprised PBMCs. These receptor sequences come from an older woman with lung cancer. Each CDR3 is given with its conserved first and last residue.

v_call,cdr3_aa
TRBV5-1,CASSLAIGVNNSPLHF
TRBV3-1/TRBV3-2,CASSDGQGVSKQYF
TRBV5-1,CASSLGRTSGSGETQYF
TRBV6-6,CASSYSIIDRGYEQFF
TRBV2,CASRVEEGVGGELFF
TRBV7-6,CASSLALGAEQYF
TRBV5-1,CASSEFGSGNQPQHF
TRBV5-1,CASSSGTFTDTQYF
TRBV15,CATSRANNEQFF
TRBV5-1,CASSLAQQRDGYTF
TRBV28,CASSSYGGDGDEQFF
TRBV28,CASRASGNTIYF
TRBV13,CASSLGQGFGDTDTQYF
TRBV11-2,CASSLGGHTDTQYF
TRBV28,CASTYPQVGTEAFF
TRBV28,CASSSPGVNTEAFF
TRBV4-2,CASSARTSGVNEQFF
TRBV24-1,CATSTGEGNTDTQYF
TRBV4-2,CASSQESRGGLLTGELFF
TRBV6-5,CASIAGQYYGYTF
TRBV29-1,CSVEGRVMNGYTF
TRBV24-1,CATSAPGLAGNSYEQYF
TRBV28,CASRRDLTGNTIYF
TRBV24-1,CATRGFNNEQFF
TRBV6-1,CASSEARQGGQPQHF
TRBV28,CATYRVRQPQHF
TRBV19,CASSMGHTNTGELFF
TRBV5-4,CASSFWGRTEAFF
TRBV7-7,CASSSVAGANYNEQFF
TRBV18,CASSPPGFGQPQHF
TRBV6-2/TRBV6-3,CASSYMSGSEMPQHF